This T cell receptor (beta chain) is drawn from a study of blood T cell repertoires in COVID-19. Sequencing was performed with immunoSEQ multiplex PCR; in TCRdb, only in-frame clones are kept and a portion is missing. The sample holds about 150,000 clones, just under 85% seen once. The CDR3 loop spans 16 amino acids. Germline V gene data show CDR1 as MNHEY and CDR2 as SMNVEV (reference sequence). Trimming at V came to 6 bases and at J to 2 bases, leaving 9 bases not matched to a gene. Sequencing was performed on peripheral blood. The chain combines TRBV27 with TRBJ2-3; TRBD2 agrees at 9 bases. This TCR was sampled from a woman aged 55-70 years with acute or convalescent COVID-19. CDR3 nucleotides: TGTGCCAGCAGCCACTCAGCGGGGGGATACACAGATACGCAGTATTTT. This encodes CASSHSAGGYTDTQYF.